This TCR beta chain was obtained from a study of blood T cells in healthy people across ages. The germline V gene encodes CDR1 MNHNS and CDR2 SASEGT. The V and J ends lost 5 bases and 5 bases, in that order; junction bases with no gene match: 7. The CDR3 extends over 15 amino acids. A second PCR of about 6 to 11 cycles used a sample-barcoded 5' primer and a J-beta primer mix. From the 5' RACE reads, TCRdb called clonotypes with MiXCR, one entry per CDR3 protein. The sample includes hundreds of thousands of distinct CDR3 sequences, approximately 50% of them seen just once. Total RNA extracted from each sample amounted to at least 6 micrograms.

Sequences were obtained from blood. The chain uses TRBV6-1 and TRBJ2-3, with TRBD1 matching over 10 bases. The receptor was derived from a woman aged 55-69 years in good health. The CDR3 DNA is TGTGCCAGCAGTCATCGACAGGGGGCGGAAGATACGCAGTATTTT. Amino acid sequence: CASSHRQGAEDTQYF.